The 19 T cell receptor beta chains below come from one sample, sequenced in a study of shared clonotypes between healthy human individuals (TCRdb year 2020). Libraries were made using the immunoSEQ multiplex PCR assay. Imported from immuneACCESS, the table was reduced by TCRdb to in-frame sequences with V and J called. These copies leave out some clones; in studies compared against another copy, an unresolved V gene accounts for under half, and the cause of the remainder is not known. This sample holds 2 million to 2.5 million clones; around 95% were observed only once. The ten top clones hold around 0.13% of the sample. Sample: naive CD4+ T cells sorted from blood. This sample's cell subset or site label indicates: CD45RA+ positively selected. These receptors originate from a man aged 18 to 35 in good health.

This chain joins TRBV10-1 and TRBJ2-3; possibly TRBD2 for D (5 bases). V dropped 6 bases and J dropped 0 bases, with 22 bases sitting between them. Germline CDR1 and CDR2: WNHNN and SYGVQD (reference sequence). CDR3 length equals 18 residues. The CDR3 DNA sequence: TGCGCCAGCAGCGTTGGACTTTCAGCCAGCCCTAGCACAGATACGCAGTATTTT. Translation gives CASSVGLSASPSTDTQYF.

The J gene is TRBJ2-3, the V gene TRBV6-1; no definite D call. The CDR3 spans 12 residues. In germline, CDR1 is MNHNS, CDR2 SASEGT. The V gene lost 5 bases and the J gene lost 6 bases, with 9 bases spanning the gap. The CDR3 is CASSFPSDTQYF. In DNA, the CDR3 is TGTGCCAGCAGTTTTCCGAGTGATACGCAGTATTTT.

This sequence joins TRBV11-2 and TRBJ2-7; D ambiguous. V lost 3 bases and J lost 3, with 9 bases in between. This CDR3 spans 13 amino acids. Germline CDR1 reads SGHAT; CDR2 reads FQNNGV. The CDR3 sequence: CASSFSDNYEQYF. The CDR3 DNA follows: TGTGCCAGCAGCTTTTCTGACAACTACGAGCAGTACTTC. The full variable domain, completed using reference TRBV11-2 and TRBJ2-7, is EAGVAQSPRYKIIEKRQSVAFWCNPISGHATLYWYQQILGQGPKLLIQFQNNGVVDDSQLPKDRFSAERLKGVDSTLKIQPAKLEDSAVYLCASSFSDNYEQYFGPGTRLTVT.

This clone was observed a few times. The chain is built from TRBV18 and TRBJ2-2, with 7 bases identical to TRBD2. This CDR3 contains 17 residues. V trimming: 2 bases; J trimming: 0 bases; junction bases outside the gene matches: 6. Per the germline V gene, CDR1 is KGHSH and CDR2 is LQKENI. CDR3 loop: CASSPIGGRANTGELFF. CDR3 in DNA: TGTGCCAGCTCACCAATCGGTGGGAGGGCGAACACCGGGGAGCTGTTTTTT.

This clone was found once. Other DNA sequences of this sample code for an identical CDR3. The chain carries TRBV9 and TRBJ1-5, with TRBD1 as a possible D gene (5 bases). CDR3 length equals 15 residues. Germline-derived CDR1 and CDR2 are SGDLS and YYNGEE. V dropped 0 bases and J dropped 3 bases, with 10 bases sitting between them. CDR3 amino acids: CASSVGTGPNQPQHF. The CDR3 DNA sequence: TGTGCCAGCAGCGTAGGAACAGGACCCAATCAGCCCCAGCATTTT.

The V and J genes are TRBV6-1 and TRBJ2-7; unclear D gene. Germline assignment: CDR1 MNHNS and CDR2 SASEGT. V lost 6 bases to trimming and J lost 2 bases, with 11 bases between them. CDR3 length equals 13 residues. CDR3 sequence reads: CASRPAVPYEQYF. The CDR3 coding sequence is TGTGCCAGCAGACCCGCGGTTCCCTACGAGCAGTACTTC.

The rearrangement joins TRBV28 to TRBJ1-5, with D unclear. Germline V lookup: CDR1 MDHEN, CDR2 SYDVKM. Trimming removed 5 bases from V and 3 bases from J, with 8 bases in between. The CDR3 covers 13 residues. CDR3 bases: TGTGCCAGCAGTGGGAGGTTCAATCAGCCCCAGCATTTT. It translates to CASSGRFNQPQHF.

The CDR3 DNA is TGTGCCAGCAGCCCCGGCCTGGGGAGCACAGATACGCAGTATTTT. Its translation is CASSPGLGSTDTQYF. J is TRBJ2-3 and V is TRBV11-3; D call uncertain. CDR3 length: 15 amino acids. CDR1 is SGHNT, CDR2 YENEEA, per germline. V lost 5 bases and J lost 0, with 12 bases in between. Based on the CDR3 plus reference TRBV11-3 and TRBJ2-3, the full variable domain is EAGVVQSPRYKIIEKKQPVAFWCNPISGHNTLYWYLQNLGQGPELLIRYENEEAVDDSQLPKDRFSAERLKGVDSTLKIQPAELGDSAVYLCASSPGLGSTDTQYFGPGTRLTVL.

The chain is built from TRBV7-2 and TRBJ1-1; D remains unclear. Germline CDR1 SGHTA, CDR2 FQGNSA. The germline V and J ends were trimmed by 8 bases and 4 bases, with 14 bases remaining between them. The CDR3 runs 13 residues. CDR3 residues: CASGSGLRTEAFF. The CDR3 nucleotides read TGTGCCAGCGGGTCGGGTCTTCGCACTGAAGCTTTCTTT.

This chain links TRBV5-5 with TRBJ1-2, with D maybe TRBD1 (5 bases). Trimming shortened V by 2 bases and J by 4 bases, and 9 bases separated the two germline ends. The CDR3 sequence is 13 residues long. Germline V gene sequence: CDR1 SGHKS, CDR2 YYEKEE (reference sequence). The CDR3: CASSFTGAYGYTF. The CDR3 DNA follows: TGTGCCAGCAGCTTCACCGGGGCCTATGGCTACACCTTC.

V gene TRBV19 combines with J gene TRBJ1-2; D ambiguous. Germline V gene lookup returns CDR1 LNHDA and CDR2 SQIVND (reference sequence). The CDR3 consists of 13 residues. Trimming took off 5 bases at V and 5 bases at J, with 12 bases between the two ends. CDR3 nucleotide sequence: TGTGCCAGTAGTCCAACACGGGATTATGGCTACACCTTC. Residues: CASSPTRDYGYTF.

The chain links TRBV10-1 to TRBJ2-3; D remains unclear. V lost 3 bases, J lost 2 bases, and 9 bases lay in between. CDR1 is WNHNN and CDR2 is SYGVQD in the germline V gene (reference sequence). The CDR3 has 14 residues. CDR3 nucleotide sequence: TGCGCCAGCAGTGACACCGGTCTCACAGATACGCAGTATTTT. This codes for CASSDTGLTDTQYF.

The genes are TRBV28 and TRBJ2-1; possibly TRBD2 for D (6 bases). From germline, CDR1 is MDHEN and CDR2 SYDVKM. The CDR3 totals 15 residues. Between the trimmed V and J ends, which lost 2 bases and 5 bases, there was a span of 13 bases. CDR3 protein: CASSLGLARNNEQFF. In DNA, the CDR3 is TGTGCCAGCAGTTTAGGTCTAGCGCGAAACAATGAGCAGTTCTTC.

This chain links TRBV28 with TRBJ1-6; possible D gene TRBD1, 5 bases. The CDR3 is 16 residues long. Trimming shortened V by 4 bases and J by 9 bases, and 19 bases separated the two germline ends. The germline V gene encodes CDR1 MDHEN and CDR2 SYDVKM. CDR3 nucleotide sequence: TGTGCCAGCAGTTCCCCGGGACGCAAGGATAGTTCACCCCTCCACTTT. Translated, it gives CASSSPGRKDSSPLHF.

This clone was seen more than once but under ten times. The chain recombines TRBV6-1 with TRBJ2-2; 8 bases agree with TRBD2. The V segment lost 7 bases and the J segment 2 bases; nucleotides outside the gene matches: 6. Germline CDR1 and CDR2: MNHNS and SASEGT. This CDR3 has 15 amino acids. DNA for the CDR3: TGTGCCAGCACCCACGGGGGGGGAAACACCGGGGAGCTGTTTTTT. The encoded protein is CASTHGGGNTGELFF.

Points on this clone: Other nucleotide sequences in the sample specify the same CDR3. This rearrangement joins TRBV30 to TRBJ2-7, with D perhaps TRBD1 (6 bases). Trimming left V 5 bases short and J 0 bases short, with 8 bases between. Germline loops: CDR1 GTSNPN, CDR2 SVGIG (reference sequence). The CDR3 sequence is 12 residues long. The CDR3 region is CAWSDSSYEQYF. CDR3 nucleotides: TGTGCCTGGTCGGACAGCTCCTACGAGCAGTACTTC.

The chain carries TRBV10-2 and TRBJ2-1; no clear D gene. The CDR3 length is 11 residues. The germline V gene has CDR1 WSHSY and CDR2 SAAADI. Trimming took 6 bases from V and 7 from J, leaving 7 bases between them. CDR3 DNA: TGCGCCAGCAGCGCGTTTAATGAGCAGTTCTTC. Translating gives CASSAFNEQFF.

This clone was seen a single time. J is TRBJ2-3 and V is TRBV5-1; possibly TRBD1 for D (6 bases). Deletions cut 4 bases from V and 2 bases from J, with 17 bases between. Per the germline V gene, CDR1 is SGHRS and CDR2 is YFSETQ. The CDR3 is 16 residues long. The CDR3 coding sequence is TGCGCCAGCAGCCCGCCACTACAGGGTACCACAGATACGCAGTATTTT. Residues: CASSPPLQGTTDTQYF.

The J gene is TRBJ1-1, the V gene TRBV6-6; perhaps TRBD1 as D (6 bases). Trimming removed 4 bases at V and 4 bases at J, with 10 bases between. The CDR3 has 13 amino acids. Germline-derived CDR1 and CDR2 are MNHNY and SVGAGI (reference sequence). The CDR3 loop reads CASSSRDTTEAFF. The CDR3 DNA reads as TGTGCCAGCAGTTCTAGGGACACCACTGAAGCTTTCTTT.